A selection of T cell receptor beta chains follows, all from one sample in a study of siplizumab effects on memory and regulatory T cells. TCRdb's copy holds only in-frame clones and misses some; the assay was immunoSEQ multiplex PCR. The data show 50,000 or so clones, with more than 75% seen just once and roughly 0.37% held by the top ten. The sample was naive CD8+ T cells sorted from blood. These receptors were obtained from a human donor in good health. The CDR3 runs from the conserved cysteine through the conserved F or W. D genes are given only for firm matches. Clone size is stated in some rows and not others, as once, few, many or a class when expanded.

>TRBJ2-7|TRBV5-1|NA|TRBD2
CASSLARGLNEQYF
TGCGCCAGCAGCTTGGCGCGGGGGTTAAACGAGCAGTACTTC
>TRBJ2-1|TRBV10-3|NA|NA
CAISEPVGDEQFF
TGTGCCATCAGTGAGCCGGTGGGAGATGAGCAGTTCTTC
>TRBJ2-7|TRBV19|few|NA
CASSIEGGTYEQYF
TGTGCCAGTAGTATAGAAGGCGGGACCTACGAGCAGTACTTC
>TRBJ2-7|TRBV6-6|NA|NA
CASGSSIYEQYF
TGTGCCAGCGGCAGTTCGATCTACGAGCAGTACTTC
>TRBJ2-1|TRBV27|NA|NA
CASRRTNNEQFF
TGTGCCAGCAGGCGGACCAACAATGAGCAGTTCTTC
>TRBJ1-5|TRBV5-6|NA|TRBD1
CASSLAGGYSNQPQHF
TGTGCCAGCAGCTTGGCAGGGGGCTACAGCAATCAGCCCCAGCATTTT
>TRBJ2-7|TRBV9|NA|TRBD2
CASSVEGLAGYEQYF
TGTGCCAGCAGCGTAGAGGGACTAGCGGGATACGAGCAGTACTTC
>TRBJ2-3|TRBV7-9|NA|TRBD1
CASSPRDRDVDTQYF
TGTGCCAGCAGCCCCCGGGACAGGGATGTAGATACGCAGTATTTT
>TRBJ2-7|TRBV6-5|NA|NA
CASSFSGDEQYF
TGTGCCAGCAGTTTTTCGGGTGACGAGCAGTACTTC
>TRBJ2-7|TRBV11-2|NA|TRBD1
CASSFWTGSSYEQYF
TGTGCCAGCAGCTTCTGGACAGGGAGCTCCTACGAGCAGTACTTC
>TRBJ1-2|TRBV30|NA|NA
CAWSGDSGGYTF
TGTGCCTGGAGTGGCGATTCGGGGGGCTACACCTTC
>TRBJ2-1|TRBV7-9|NA|NA
CASSLGDPEQFF
TGTGCCAGCAGCTTAGGCGATCCTGAGCAGTTCTTC
>TRBJ2-7|TRBV5-6|NA|NA
CASSLGRASYEQYF
TGTGCCAGCAGCTTGGGCAGGGCCTCCTACGAGCAGTACTTC
>TRBJ2-1|TRBV5-1|NA|NA
CASSLYQFDYNEQFF
TGCGCCAGCAGCCTCTATCAATTCGACTACAATGAGCAGTTCTTC
>TRBJ1-1|TRBV7-2|few|NA
CASISDTEAFF
TGTGCCAGCATCTCGGACACTGAAGCTTTCTTT
>TRBJ2-5|TRBV13|NA|TRBD1
CASSRDRVIWLETQYF
TGTGCCAGCAGCCGCGACAGGGTAATATGGCTGGAGACCCAGTACTTC
>TRBJ1-1|TRBV5-4|NA|NA
CASSPWMGLNTEAFF
TGTGCCAGCAGCCCATGGATGGGGCTGAACACTGAAGCTTTCTTT
>TRBJ1-1|TRBV19|NA|NA
CASTRGLNTEAFF
TGTGCCAGTACCCGAGGCTTGAACACTGAAGCTTTCTTT
>TRBJ2-3|TRBV7-9|NA|TRBD2
CMGGNPSTDTQYF
TGCATGGGGGGGAACCCTAGCACAGATACGCAGTATTTT
>TRBJ2-7|TRBV4-1|NA|NA
CASSHPGSYEQYF
TGCGCCAGCAGCCATCCGGGTTCCTACGAGCAGTACTTC
>TRBJ1-2|TRBV29-1|NA|TRBD1
CSMTGVDGYTF
TGCAGTATGACAGGGGTAGACGGCTACACCTTC
>TRBJ2-7|TRBV4-1|NA|NA
CASSQDAAGSSYEQYF
TGCGCCAGCAGCCAAGATGCGGCAGGGTCCTCCTACGAGCAGTACTTC
>TRBJ2-7|TRBV11-2|NA|NA
CASSLAGAYEQYF
TGTGCCAGCAGCTTAGCAGGGGCCTACGAGCAGTACTTC
>TRBJ2-7|TRBV11-2|NA|NA
CASSLEAAEFYEQYF
TGTGCCAGCAGCTTAGAGGCAGCGGAATTCTACGAGCAGTACTTC
>TRBJ2-7|TRBV5-6|NA|NA
CASSSGQGNDEQYF
TGTGCCAGCAGCTCTGGACAAGGGAACGACGAGCAGTACTTC
>TRBJ2-7|TRBV9|NA|NA
CASSSSGAEQYF
TGTGCCAGCAGCTCCTCCGGGGCCGAGCAGTACTTC
>TRBJ1-6|TRBV9|NA|NA
CASSVEGSSYNSPLHF
TGTGCCAGCAGCGTAGAAGGGAGCTCCTATAATTCACCCCTCCACTTT
>TRBJ2-1|TRBV7-9|NA|TRBD1
CASSGREGQGADEQFF
TGTGCCAGCAGCGGGAGAGAAGGACAGGGGGCCGATGAGCAGTTCTTC
>TRBJ2-7|TRBV6-5|NA|TRBD1
CASSYSRSGTGSFLHF
TGTGCCAGCAGTTACTCGCGATCCGGGACAGGGTCTTTTTTGCACTTC
>TRBJ2-3|TRBV7-2|NA|NA
CASSLDRDVDTQYF
TGTGCCAGCAGCTTAGATAGGGATGTAGATACGCAGTATTTT
>TRBJ2-1|TRBV11-2|NA|NA
CASSLGPLGVYAFF
TGTGCCAGCAGCTTAGGCCCTCTAGGGGTTTATGCGTTCTTC
>TRBJ2-3|TRBV5-4|once|NA
CASSFGRSTDTQYF
TGTGCCAGCAGCTTCGGTAGGAGCACAGATACGCAGTATTTT
>TRBJ1-1|TRBV27|NA|TRBD1
CASSQGTVNTEAFF
TGTGCCAGCAGCCAAGGGACAGTGAACACTGAAGCCTTCTTT
>TRBJ2-1|TRBV7-9|NA|TRBD2
CASSSRAGVIDNEQFF
TGTGCCAGCAGCTCCAGAGCGGGGGTCATAGACAATGAGCAGTTCTTC
>TRBJ1-1|TRBV6-6|NA|NA
CASSYSTYSNTEAFF
TGTGCCAGCAGTTACTCGACCTATTCGAACACTGAAGCTTTCTTT
>TRBJ2-7|TRBV4-1|NA|NA
CASSRGAGPLYEQYF
TGCGCCAGCAGCCGAGGGGCAGGGCCCCTCTACGAGCAGTACTTC
>TRBJ2-2|TRBV5-5|NA|TRBD2
CASSFIGIAGGPGELFF
TGTGCCAGCAGCTTTATCGGAATAGCGGGAGGCCCCGGGGAGCTGTTTTTT
>TRBJ2-5|TRBV5-4|NA|NA
CASSPYPVAAEETQYF
TGTGCCAGCAGCCCCTATCCTGTGGCGGCGGAAGAGACCCAGTACTTC
>TRBJ2-5|TRBV7-9|NA|NA
CASSMRVGTQETQYF
TGTGCCAGCAGCATGAGAGTGGGTACCCAAGAGACCCAGTACTTC
>TRBJ1-1|TRBV30|few|NA
CAWSALAANTEAFF
TGTGCCTGGAGTGCTCTGGCAGCGAACACTGAAGCTTTCTTT
>TRBJ2-7|TRBV12-5|NA|NA
CASVSASHEQYF
TGTGCTAGTGTTTCGGCGAGCCACGAGCAGTACTTC
>TRBJ1-5|TRBV27|few|TRBD1
CASSLTFPRTGYNQPQHF
TGTGCCAGCAGTTTAACCTTCCCCCGGACAGGGTACAATCAGCCCCAGCATTTT
>TRBJ1-2|TRBV19|NA|NA
CAILTGDGYTF
TGTGCCATTCTGACGGGAGATGGCTACACCTTC
>TRBJ1-1|TRBV18|NA|NA
CASSPPTGDTEAFF
TGTGCCAGCTCACCACCGACAGGCGACACTGAAGCTTTCTTT
>TRBJ1-2|TRBV6-5|once|NA
CASSYAGDYGYTF
TGTGCCAGCAGTTACGCAGGGGACTATGGCTACACCTTC
>TRBJ1-5|TRBV12-5|NA|NA
CASLDGQFPSNQPQHF
TGTGCTAGTCTGGACGGTCAATTTCCTAGCAATCAGCCCCAGCATTTT
>TRBJ2-7|TRBV29-1|NA|NA
CSVEDRLGTQGYEQYF
TGCAGCGTTGAAGATCGGTTAGGGACACAGGGCTACGAGCAGTACTTC
>TRBJ1-1|TRBV14|NA|NA
CASSPTGSTEAFF
TGTGCCAGCAGCCCAACAGGGAGCACTGAAGCTTTCTTT
>TRBJ1-6|TRBV30|NA|NA
CAWSARGLGNSPLHF
TGTGCCTGGAGTGCCCGAGGGTTAGGTAATTCACCCCTCCACTTT
>TRBJ2-1|TRBV14|NA|NA
CASSLAAGYNEQFF
TGTGCCAGCAGCCTCGCGGCGGGGTACAATGAGCAGTTCTTC
>TRBJ2-5|TRBV4-2|NA|NA
CASSQIDSAETQYF
TGTGCCAGCAGCCAAATCGATAGTGCCGAGACCCAGTACTTC
>TRBJ2-1|TRBV6-5|NA|NA
CASSYSRGYKGNEQFF
TGTGCCAGCAGTTACTCGAGGGGGTACAAGGGGAATGAGCAGTTCTTC
>TRBJ1-1|TRBV20-1|few|NA
CSAGFYGEAFF
TGCAGTGCTGGTTTCTACGGTGAAGCTTTCTTT
>TRBJ2-1|TRBV27|NA|NA
CATQPGGVLNEQFF
TGTGCCACCCAACCGGGCGGGGTACTCAATGAGCAGTTCTTC
>TRBJ2-1|TRBV5-1|NA|NA
CASSFLAHNEQFF
TGCGCCAGCAGCTTCCTAGCCCACAATGAGCAGTTCTTC
>TRBJ2-1|TRBV19|NA|NA
CASTVTSPSYNEQFF
TGTGCCAGTACCGTTACTAGCCCCTCCTACAATGAGCAGTTCTTC
>TRBJ1-5|TRBV27|few|NA
CASSFHQANQPQHF
TGTGCCAGCAGTTTCCACCAGGCCAATCAGCCCCAGCATTTT
>TRBJ1-4|TRBV10-2|once|NA
CASSGEGFATNEKLFF
TGCGCCAGCAGTGGGGAGGGGTTTGCAACTAATGAAAAACTGTTTTTT
>TRBJ2-7|TRBV6-5|once|NA
CASSYRGAYEQYF
TGTGCCAGCAGTTACCGGGGGGCGTACGAGCAGTACTTC
>TRBJ2-2|TRBV19|NA|NA
CASSWRDENTGELFF
TGTGCCAGTAGTTGGAGGGATGAGAACACCGGGGAGCTGTTTTTT